This TCR beta chain was identified in a study of PD-1 blockade in classical Hodgkin lymphoma. For the study at large: On a schedule of every 2 weeks, patients received nivolumab 3 mg/kg intravenously.

With respect to this clone: Antigen: not known.

Only in-frame clones appear in the TCRdb table, and some are missing; sequencing was by immunoSEQ multiplex PCR. The sample shows tens of thousands of clones, about 77% of them seen only once. Trimming took off 7 bases at V and 3 bases at J, with 9 bases between the two ends. This CDR3 spans 12 amino acids. CDR1 SQVTM and CDR2 ANQGSEA come from the germline V gene. The sample's time point: cycle 4 day 1 (C4D1), after 6 weeks of nivolumab. Brentuximab vedotin exposure varied, and every patient relapsed after autologous stem cell transplantation. The study recorded best responses of complete response, partial response or progressive disease. Study-wide points: By C4D1 there was a significant rise in CD4+ TCR diversity but not in CD8+ TCR diversity. As was reported, newly diagnosed patients showed lower baseline TCR diversity than healthy donors did.

Source: peripheral blood mononuclear cells (PBMCs), taken before the fourth cycle of nivolumab. The TCR sequence derives from a human donor with classical Hodgkin lymphoma. The chain links TRBV29-1 to TRBJ2-2, with D hard to call. The CDR3 sequence is CSAPGYTGELFF. The CDR3, as DNA: TGCAGCGCTCCAGGTTACACCGGGGAGCTGTTTTTT.